This TCR beta chain was identified in a study of cytomegalovirus exposure and HLA in healthy donors. The study, taken as a whole, reports: The finding came from a later analysis; first-cohort TCR clusters tended to co-occur in the roughly 120 validation repertoires. The study put some 160 TCR beta chains on its list as cytomegalovirus-associated. The classifier reportedly diagnosed cytomegalovirus status with high specificity and sensitivity. Rare TCR sequences predominated, though certain public TCRs were found in many donors.

Produced via immunoSEQ multiplex PCR; TCRdb's table is partial and in-frame only. Of 150,000 to 250,000 clones listed, roughly 77% were seen once; the top ten hold around 1.2%. As regards this clone: Its antigen is undetermined.

The CDR3 length is 19 residues. Germline loops: CDR1 SEHNR, CDR2 FQNEAQ (reference sequence). The V segment lost 4 bases and the J segment 0 bases; nucleotides outside the gene matches: 7. This clonotype was sampled from a woman aged 25-40 years in good health and CMV-seronegative. The chain has TRBV7-9 and TRBJ2-1; 15 positions agree with TRBD2. Sequencing used PBMCs. Here the CDR3 DNA reads TGTGCCAGCAGCTGGTGGACTAGCGGGAGGGTTAGCTCCTACAATGAGCAGTTCTTC. It translates to CASSWWTSGRVSSYNEQFF.